Included here is one TCR beta chain sequence, with context. The antigen remains unidentified. This clone may be a read error of a much larger clone one base away. This sample is part of a study of circulating CD8 cells and anti-PD-1 response in melanoma. The CDR3 totals 13 residues. Per the germline V gene, CDR1 is MDHEN and CDR2 is SYDVKM. The trim removed 4 bases at V and 5 bases at J, leaving 3 bases unmatched. Whole-study findings and limits: A small cohort with few responders supplied the baseline and M1 comparisons. Subset repertoires were largely private at M1, with under 8% shared. Experiments were generally run without replicates.

Sorting of live CD3+CD8+TCRalphabeta+ cells by PD-1 and/or TIGIT gave four subsets. TCR libraries were prepared from around 15 ng of total RNA with the QIAseq Immune Repertoire TCR panel. TCRdb re-analysed the reads in MiXCR, keeping a single row per CDR3 protein. The data contain around 750 distinct CDR3 sequences, approximately 5.1% of them singletons. The rearrangement uses TRBV28 and TRBJ2-7; 9 bases match TRBD1. The origin of this receptor is a human donor with melanoma. Source: CD8+ T cells from PBMCs, taken at baseline or after one month of anti-PD-1 therapy (not recorded which). This CDR3 reads CASSWTGDDEQYF. The CDR3 nucleotides read TGTGCCAGCAGTTGGACAGGGGACGACGAGCAGTACTTC.